Sequencing of this TCR beta chain was carried out in a study of blood T cell repertoires in COVID-19. For the study at large: Sites across the United States, Italy and Spain contributed samples from acute and convalescent COVID-19. PBMCs, B-cell-depleted T cells, or T cells provided the cDNA or gDNA that made up the material.

As originally analysed: Reference gene primers were amplified, and this amplification served to estimate nucleated cell counts. Assay used: immunoSEQ multiplex PCR; TCRdb lists only in-frame clones, some missing. Clone size and the V and J calls come from that table; the DNA yielded D and trimming. This table has more than 150,000 clones, roughly nine tenths appearing once. Germline V gives CDR1 SGHAT, CDR2 FQNNGV. CDR3 size: 16 residues. Deletions cut 4 bases from V and 7 bases from J, with 20 bases between. The gene calls are TRBV11-2 and TRBJ2-1; a weak D match, TRBD1 (6 bases). The sample taken for sequencing was peripheral blood. This receptor was taken from a woman between 65 and 79 years old with acute or convalescent COVID-19. DNA of the CDR3: TGTGCCAGCAGCTCGGGAATGGGGACATCAAGGAATGAGCAGTTCTTC. This codes for CASSSGMGTSRNEQFF.